Included here is one T cell receptor (beta chain) sequence, with context. The antigen is unknown. The PCR employed 60 Vbeta primers together with 13 Jbeta primers. TCRdb's table, derived via immunoSEQ multiplex PCR, lists solely in-frame clones and lacks some. The sample yields 200,000 or so clones, 70% seen once. The record originates from a study of cytomegalovirus exposure and HLA in healthy donors. Study observations and caveats: It was reported that the classifier diagnosed cytomegalovirus status with high specificity and sensitivity in both the original and validation cohorts.

The clonotype comes from a middle-aged man in good health and CMV-seropositive. The sample taken for sequencing was PBMCs.

CDR3 in amino acids: CASSLGDRSSYEQYF. The CDR3 coding sequence is TGTGCCAGCAGCTTAGGGGACAGGAGCTCCTACGAGCAGTACTTC. The chain recombines TRBV7-6 with TRBJ2-5; TRBD1 matches 8 bases. Gene TRBJ2-7 matches the end of the DNA better, so the J call may be wrong. Germline CDR1 SGHVS, CDR2 FNYEAQ. The CDR3 is 15 amino acids.